These 11 T cell receptor beta chains originate from one sample sequenced in a study of blood T cell repertoires in COVID-19. Only in-frame clones appear in the TCRdb table, and some are missing; sequencing was by immunoSEQ multiplex PCR. Of 70,000 to 75,000 clones in the sample, roughly nine tenths were seen once. Sequencing input: peripheral blood. Source of these receptors: a human donor in a cohort sampled during active COVID-19.

This chain connects TRBV28 to TRBJ2-5; TRBD1 aligns across 12 bases. CDR3 length equals 13 residues. The V segment lost 8 bases and the J segment 5 bases; nucleotides outside the gene matches: 3. Germline CDR1 reads MDHEN; CDR2 reads SYDVKM. The CDR3 DNA sequence: TGTGCCAGCCGGGACAGGGGGCCGGAGACCCAGTACTTC. Translated, it gives CASRDRGPETQYF.

This chain links TRBV7-9 with TRBJ1-4, with D possibly being TRBD1 (6 bases). The CDR3 runs to 13 residues. Germline lookup yields CDR1 SEHNR and CDR2 FQNEAQ (reference sequence). The V end was cut by 2 bases, the J end by 7 bases, with 8 bases between. The CDR3 sequence: CASSLTTGEKLFF. DNA of the CDR3: TGTGCCAGCAGCTTAACGACAGGTGAAAAACTGTTTTTT.

V gene TRBV6-5 combines with J gene TRBJ2-7; 7 nucleotides agree with TRBD1. Trimming cost V 8 bases and J 2 bases; bases outside gene matches: 6. Germline loops: CDR1 MNHEY, CDR2 SVGAGI. The CDR3 spans 13 residues. CDR3 sequence: CASSQGLTYEQYF. CDR3 nucleotide sequence: TGTGCCAGCTCACAGGGGCTTACCTACGAGCAGTACTTC.

The rearrangement joins TRBV5-6 to TRBJ2-1; 9 nucleotides line up with TRBD1. The germline CDR1 and CDR2 sequences are SGHDT and YYEEEE. The V and J ends lost 4 bases and 0 bases, in that order; junction bases with no gene match: 2. The CDR3 runs 15 residues. The CDR3 is CASSLTGGSYNEQFF. CDR3 DNA sequence: TGTGCCAGCAGCCTGACAGGGGGCTCCTACAATGAGCAGTTCTTC.

This clone was seen only once. This rearrangement joins TRBV5-1 to TRBJ2-5; the match to TRBD2 covers 9 bases. The germline V gene has CDR1 SGHRS and CDR2 YFSETQ. The length of the CDR3 is 16 residues. After removal of 5 bases from V and 5 bases from J, the junction contained 13 bases not matched to a gene. The CDR3 sequence: CASRFGGGRAEETQYF. CDR3 bases: TGCGCCAGCAGGTTCGGAGGCGGGAGGGCCGAGGAGACCCAGTACTTC.

The V gene is TRBV28, the J gene TRBJ2-3; no definite D call. The CDR3 is 15 residues long. Trimming took off 5 bases at V and 0 bases at J, with 12 bases between the two ends. Germline CDR1 and CDR2: MDHEN and SYDVKM. The CDR3 reads CASSLTYASTDTQYF. As DNA, the CDR3 is TGTGCCAGCAGTCTGACTTATGCTAGCACAGATACGCAGTATTTT.

CDR3 in amino acids: CASSLGAGGSNQPQHF. For the CDR3, the DNA is TGTGCCAGCAGCTTGGGGGCGGGGGGTAGCAATCAGCCCCAGCATTTT. This rearrangement joins TRBV5-6 to TRBJ1-5; the D gene is possibly TRBD1 (5 bases). Trimming left V 0 bases short and J 0 bases short, with 10 bases between. Looked up from germline, CDR1 is SGHDT and CDR2 is YYEEEE. This CDR3 has 16 amino acids.

The chain carries TRBV12-3 or TRBV12-4 and TRBJ2-7; possibly TRBD1 for D (6 bases). The V gene lost 3 bases and the J gene lost 2 bases, with 8 bases spanning the gap. There are 13 residues in the CDR3. For the CDR3, the DNA is TGTGCCAGCAGTTTCGACAGGCCCTACGAGCAGTACTTC. Amino acids: CASSFDRPYEQYF.

The chain uses TRBV2 and TRBJ2-7, with D tentatively TRBD2 (6 bases). CDR1 is SNHLY and CDR2 is FYNNEI in the germline V gene. The CDR3 contains 13 residues. Trimming took off 4 bases at V and 5 bases at J, with 12 bases between the two ends. CDR3: CASSVRGSHEQYF. For the CDR3, the DNA is TGTGCCAGCAGTGTGCGGGGTAGCCACGAGCAGTACTTC.

The chain carries TRBV2 and TRBJ2-1; 11 nucleotides line up with TRBD2. The CDR3 sequence is 17 residues long. J was trimmed by 6 bases and V by 2 bases; bases with no gene match: 9. Germline V gives CDR1 SNHLY, CDR2 FYNNEI. The CDR3 sequence is CASSERLAGNPSNEQFF. In DNA form, the CDR3 reads TGTGCCAGCAGTGAAAGACTAGCGGGAAATCCATCCAATGAGCAGTTCTTC.

The J gene is TRBJ2-3, the V gene TRBV6-6, with D unclear. CDR1 is MNHNY, CDR2 SVGAGI, per germline (reference sequence). CDR3 length: 14 amino acids. Trimming removed 2 bases at V and 2 bases at J, with 8 bases between. CDR3 region: CASSYLQTTDTQYF. The CDR3 DNA follows: TGTGCCAGCAGTTACCTACAGACCACAGATACGCAGTATTTT.